This TCR beta chain was recovered during a study of PD-1 blockade in classical Hodgkin lymphoma. In the study overall: Patients got intravenous nivolumab 3 mg/kg every 2 weeks. Study observations and caveats: Complete responders' baseline diversity resembled that of newly diagnosed patients. Relapsed/refractory patients reportedly had the lowest baseline TCR diversity, below newly diagnosed patients, who were below healthy donors.

Method: immunoSEQ multiplex PCR; TCRdb's copy keeps in-frame clones and lacks some. The sample includes about 98,000 clones, over 85% of them seen just once. All patients relapsed after autologous stem cell transplantation, and brentuximab vedotin exposure varied. Remarks on this clone: Its antigen is undetermined.

The CDR3 totals 14 residues. Germline-derived CDR1 and CDR2 are MNHEY and SVGAGI. Unmatched junction bases numbered 6, after V lost 6 bases and J lost 5 bases. This TCR came from a human donor with classical Hodgkin lymphoma. The sequences come from peripheral blood mononuclear cells (PBMCs), collected at baseline. The J gene is TRBJ2-2, the V gene TRBV6-5, with 7 bases aligning to TRBD2. The CDR3 region has the DNA TGTGCCAGCAGCCGGACTAGTTTAACCGGGGAGCTGTTTTTT. It codes for CASSRTSLTGELFF.